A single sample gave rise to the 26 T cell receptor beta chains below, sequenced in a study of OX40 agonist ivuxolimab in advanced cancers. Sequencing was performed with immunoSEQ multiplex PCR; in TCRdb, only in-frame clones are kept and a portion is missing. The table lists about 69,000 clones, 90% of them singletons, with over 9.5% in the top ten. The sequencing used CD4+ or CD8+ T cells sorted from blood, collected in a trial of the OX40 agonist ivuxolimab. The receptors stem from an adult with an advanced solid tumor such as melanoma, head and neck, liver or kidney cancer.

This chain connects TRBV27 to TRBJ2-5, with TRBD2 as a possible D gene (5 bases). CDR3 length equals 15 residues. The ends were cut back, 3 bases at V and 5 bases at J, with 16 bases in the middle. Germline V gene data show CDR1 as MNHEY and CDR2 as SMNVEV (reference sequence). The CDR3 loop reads CASSFGSARGETQYF. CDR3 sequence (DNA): TGTGCCAGCAGTTTCGGGTCAGCCCGGGGTGAGACCCAGTACTTC.

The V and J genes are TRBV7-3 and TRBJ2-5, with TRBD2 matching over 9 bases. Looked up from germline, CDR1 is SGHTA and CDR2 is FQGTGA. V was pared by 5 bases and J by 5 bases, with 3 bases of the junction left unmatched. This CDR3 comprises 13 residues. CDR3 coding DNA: TGTGCCAGCAGCAAGAGCGGGGGGGAGACCCAGTACTTC. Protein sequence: CASSKSGGETQYF. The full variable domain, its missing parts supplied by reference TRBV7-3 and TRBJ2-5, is GAGVSQTPSNKVTEKGKYVELRCDPISGHTALYWYRQSLGQGPEFLIYFQGTGAADDSGLPNDRFFAVRPEGSVSTLKIQRTERGDSAVYLCASSKSGGETQYFGPGTRLLVL.

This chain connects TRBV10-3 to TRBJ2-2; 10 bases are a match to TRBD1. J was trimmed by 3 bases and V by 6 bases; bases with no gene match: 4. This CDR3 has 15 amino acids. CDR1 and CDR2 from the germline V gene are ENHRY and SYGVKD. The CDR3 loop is CAISTGTGDTGELFF. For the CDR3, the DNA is TGTGCCATCAGCACCGGGACAGGGGACACCGGGGAGCTGTTTTTT.

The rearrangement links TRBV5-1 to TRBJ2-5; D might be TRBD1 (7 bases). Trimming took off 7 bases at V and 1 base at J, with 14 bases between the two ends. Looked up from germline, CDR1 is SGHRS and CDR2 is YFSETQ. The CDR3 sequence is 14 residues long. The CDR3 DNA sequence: TGCGCCAGCCGGTCAGGGGGGCCCCAAGAGACCCAGTACTTC. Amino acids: CASRSGGPQETQYF. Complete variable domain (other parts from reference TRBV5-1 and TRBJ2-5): KAGVTQTPRYLIKTRGQQVTLSCSPISGHRSVSWYQQTPGQGLQFLFEYFSETQRNKGNFPGRFSGRQFSNSRSEMNVSTLELGDSALYLCASRSGGPQETQYFGPGTRLLVL.

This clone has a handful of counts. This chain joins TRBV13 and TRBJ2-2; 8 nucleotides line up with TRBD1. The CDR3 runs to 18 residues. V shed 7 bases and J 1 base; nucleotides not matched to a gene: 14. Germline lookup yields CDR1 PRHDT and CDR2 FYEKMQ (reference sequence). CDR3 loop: CASTPPGTGWGNTGELFF. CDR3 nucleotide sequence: TGTGCCAGCACCCCACCCGGGACAGGTTGGGGGAACACCGGGGAGCTGTTTTTT.

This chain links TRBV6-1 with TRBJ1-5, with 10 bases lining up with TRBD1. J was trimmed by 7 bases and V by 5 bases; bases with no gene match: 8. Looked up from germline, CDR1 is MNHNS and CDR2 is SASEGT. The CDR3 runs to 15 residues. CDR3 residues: CASSTRDRGYQPQHF. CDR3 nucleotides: TGTGCCAGCAGTACCCGGGACAGGGGATACCAGCCCCAGCATTTT.

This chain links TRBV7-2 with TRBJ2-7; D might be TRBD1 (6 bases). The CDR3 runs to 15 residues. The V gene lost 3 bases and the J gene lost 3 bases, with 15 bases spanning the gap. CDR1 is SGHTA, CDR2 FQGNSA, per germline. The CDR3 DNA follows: TGTGCCAGCAGCTTTCAGGGGACCGATATCTACGAGCAGTACTTC. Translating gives CASSFQGTDIYEQYF.

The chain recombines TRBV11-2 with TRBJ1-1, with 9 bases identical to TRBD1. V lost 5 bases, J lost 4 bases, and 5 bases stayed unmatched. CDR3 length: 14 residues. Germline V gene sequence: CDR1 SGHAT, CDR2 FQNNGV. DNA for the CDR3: TGTGCCAGCAGCACCGGACAGGGGAGCACTGAAGCTTTCTTT. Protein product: CASSTGQGSTEAFF.

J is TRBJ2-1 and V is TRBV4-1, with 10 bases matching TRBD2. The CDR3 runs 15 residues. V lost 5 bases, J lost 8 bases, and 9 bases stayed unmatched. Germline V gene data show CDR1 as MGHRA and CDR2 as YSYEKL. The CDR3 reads CASSSSGRGRDEQFF. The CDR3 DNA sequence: TGCGCCAGCAGCTCGAGCGGGAGGGGCCGCGATGAGCAGTTCTTC.

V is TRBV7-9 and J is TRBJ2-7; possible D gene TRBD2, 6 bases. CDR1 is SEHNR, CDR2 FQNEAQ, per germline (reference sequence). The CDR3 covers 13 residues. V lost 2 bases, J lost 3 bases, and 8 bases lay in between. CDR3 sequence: CASSLSSVYEQYF. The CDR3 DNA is TGTGCCAGCAGCTTATCTAGCGTCTACGAGCAGTACTTC.

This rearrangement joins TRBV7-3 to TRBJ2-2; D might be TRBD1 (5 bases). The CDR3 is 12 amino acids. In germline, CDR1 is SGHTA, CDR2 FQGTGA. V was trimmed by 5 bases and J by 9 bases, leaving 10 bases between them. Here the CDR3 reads CASSPQGRELFF. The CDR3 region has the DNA TGTGCCAGCAGCCCGCAGGGCCGGGAGCTGTTTTTT. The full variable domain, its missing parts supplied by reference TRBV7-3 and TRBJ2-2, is GAGVSQTPSNKVTEKGKYVELRCDPISGHTALYWYRQSLGQGPEFLIYFQGTGAADDSGLPNDRFFAVRPEGSVSTLKIQRTERGDSAVYLCASSPQGRELFFGEGSRLTVL.

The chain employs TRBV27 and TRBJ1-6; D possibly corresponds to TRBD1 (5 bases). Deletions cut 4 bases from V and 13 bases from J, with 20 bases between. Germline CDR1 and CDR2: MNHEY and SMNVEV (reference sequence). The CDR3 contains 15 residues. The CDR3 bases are TGTGCCAGCAGTTCGGCCCGGGACGGAGTTTCTCCCCTCCACTTT. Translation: CASSSARDGVSPLHF.

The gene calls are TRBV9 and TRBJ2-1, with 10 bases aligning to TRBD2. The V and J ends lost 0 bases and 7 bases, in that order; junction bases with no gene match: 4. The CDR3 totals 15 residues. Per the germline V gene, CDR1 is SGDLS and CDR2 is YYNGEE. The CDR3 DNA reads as TGTGCCAGCAGCGTAGCGCTAGCGGGAGTGAATGAGCAGTTCTTC. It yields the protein CASSVALAGVNEQFF.

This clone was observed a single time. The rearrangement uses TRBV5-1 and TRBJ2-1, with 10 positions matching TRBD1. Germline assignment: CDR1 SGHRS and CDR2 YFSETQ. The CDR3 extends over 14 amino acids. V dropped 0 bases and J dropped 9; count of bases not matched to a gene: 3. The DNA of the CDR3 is TGCGCCAGCAGCTTGGGACAGGGGGCCGGTGAGCAGTTCTTC. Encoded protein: CASSLGQGAGEQFF.

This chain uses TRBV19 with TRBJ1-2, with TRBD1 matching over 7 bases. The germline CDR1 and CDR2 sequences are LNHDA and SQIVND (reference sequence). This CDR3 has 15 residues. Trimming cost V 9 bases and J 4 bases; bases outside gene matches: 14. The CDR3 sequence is CASNKGTADGYGYTF. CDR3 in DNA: TGTGCCAGCAATAAGGGGACAGCTGATGGCTATGGCTACACCTTC. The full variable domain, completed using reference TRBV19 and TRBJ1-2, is DGGITQSPKYLFRKEGQNVTLSCEQNLNHDAMYWYRQDPGQGLRLIYYSQIVNDFQKGDIAEGYSVSREKKESFPLTVTSAQKNPTAFYLCASNKGTADGYGYTFGSGTRLTVV.

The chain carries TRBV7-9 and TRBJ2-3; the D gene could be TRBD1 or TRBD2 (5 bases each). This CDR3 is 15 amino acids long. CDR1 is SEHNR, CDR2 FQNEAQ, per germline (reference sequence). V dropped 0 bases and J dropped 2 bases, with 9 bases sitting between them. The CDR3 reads CASSLARGTTDTQYF. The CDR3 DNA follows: TGTGCCAGCAGCTTAGCACGGGGCACCACAGATACGCAGTATTTT. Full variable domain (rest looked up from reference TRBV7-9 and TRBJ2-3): DTGVSQNPRHKITKRGQNVTFRCDPISEHNRLYWYRQTLGQGPEFLTYFQNEAQLEKSRLLSDRFSAERPKGSFSTLEIQRTEQGDSAMYLCASSLARGTTDTQYFGPGTRLTVL.

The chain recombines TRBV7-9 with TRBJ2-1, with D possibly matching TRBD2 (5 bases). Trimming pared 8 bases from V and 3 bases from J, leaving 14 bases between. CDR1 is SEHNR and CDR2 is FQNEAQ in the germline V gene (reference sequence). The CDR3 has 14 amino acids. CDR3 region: CASLLGASYNEQFF. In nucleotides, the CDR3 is TGTGCCAGCCTACTAGGCGCAAGCTACAATGAGCAGTTCTTC.

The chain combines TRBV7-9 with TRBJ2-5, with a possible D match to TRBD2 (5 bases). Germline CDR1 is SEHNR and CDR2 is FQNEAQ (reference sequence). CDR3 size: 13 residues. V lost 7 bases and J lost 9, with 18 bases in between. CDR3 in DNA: TGTGCCAGCACCATGGGGAGCATTGGGGCCCAGTACTTC. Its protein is CASTMGSIGAQYF.

The DNA for the CDR3 is TGTGCCAGCAGCGTAGAAGGGATTGGGGATACGCAGTATTTT. Protein product: CASSVEGIGDTQYF. The J gene is TRBJ2-3, the V gene TRBV9; D is unresolved. Trimming shortened V by 0 bases and J by 6 bases, and 11 bases separated the two germline ends. Germline CDR1 and CDR2: SGDLS and YYNGEE. This CDR3 comprises 14 residues.

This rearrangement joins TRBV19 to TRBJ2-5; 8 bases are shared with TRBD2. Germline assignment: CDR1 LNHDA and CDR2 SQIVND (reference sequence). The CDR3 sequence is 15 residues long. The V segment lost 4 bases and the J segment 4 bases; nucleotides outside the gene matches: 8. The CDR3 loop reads CASSRADGGAETQYF. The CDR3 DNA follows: TGTGCCAGTAGTAGGGCTGACGGGGGGGCAGAGACCCAGTACTTC.

This chain's CDR3 is CASSSFMNTEAFF. Here the CDR3 DNA reads TGTGCCAGCAGCTCATTTATGAACACTGAAGCTTTCTTT. This chain uses TRBV6-5 with TRBJ1-1; D is unclear. In germline, CDR1 is MNHEY, CDR2 SVGAGI. V shed 6 bases and J shed 0 bases, with 8 bases lying between them. This CDR3 contains 13 residues.

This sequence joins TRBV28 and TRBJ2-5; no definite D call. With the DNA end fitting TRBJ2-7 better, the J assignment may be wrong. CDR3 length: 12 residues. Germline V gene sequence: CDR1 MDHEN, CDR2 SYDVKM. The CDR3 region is CASSKSSYEQYF. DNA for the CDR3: TGTGCCAGCAGCAAGAGCTCCTACGAGCAGTACTTC.

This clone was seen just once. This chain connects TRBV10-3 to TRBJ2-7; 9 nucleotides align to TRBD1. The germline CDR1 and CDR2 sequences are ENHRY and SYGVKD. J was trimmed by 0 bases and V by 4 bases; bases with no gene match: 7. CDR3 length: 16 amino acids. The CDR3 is CAISVPGTGSSYEQYF. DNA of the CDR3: TGTGCCATCAGTGTCCCAGGGACAGGGAGCTCCTACGAGCAGTACTTC.

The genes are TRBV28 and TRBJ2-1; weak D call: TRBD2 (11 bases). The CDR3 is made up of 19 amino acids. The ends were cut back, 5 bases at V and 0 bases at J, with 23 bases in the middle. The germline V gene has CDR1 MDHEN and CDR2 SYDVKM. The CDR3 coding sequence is TGTGCCAGCAGTGGCCGACTAGCGGGACAGGGGAGCTCCTACAATGAGCAGTTCTTC. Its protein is CASSGRLAGQGSSYNEQFF.

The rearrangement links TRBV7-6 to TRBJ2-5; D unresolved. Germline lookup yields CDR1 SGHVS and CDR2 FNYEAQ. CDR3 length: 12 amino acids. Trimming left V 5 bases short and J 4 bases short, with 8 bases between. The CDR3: CASSALGETQYF. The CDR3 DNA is TGTGCCAGCAGCGCGCTTGGAGAGACCCAGTACTTC.

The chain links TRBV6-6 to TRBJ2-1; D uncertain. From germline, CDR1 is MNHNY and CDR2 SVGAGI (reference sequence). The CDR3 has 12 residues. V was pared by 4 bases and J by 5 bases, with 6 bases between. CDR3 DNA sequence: TGTGCCAGCAGTTTGCGGAACAATGAGCAGTTCTTC. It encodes CASSLRNNEQFF.